This T cell receptor (beta chain) was identified in a study of blood T cell repertoires in COVID-19. Study overall: COVID-19 samples from acute and convalescent phases originated in the United States, Italy and Spain. Sample material is recorded as cDNA or gDNA derived from T cells, B-cell-depleted T cells, or PBMCs.

Method: immunoSEQ multiplex PCR; TCRdb's copy keeps in-frame clones and lacks some. The top ten clones hold 5% to 7% of a sample with some 150,000 clones, over 65% of them seen once. This receptor was taken from a woman aged 45-59 years who had recovered from COVID-19. Sequencing was carried out using PBMCs or T cells enriched from blood (not recorded which).

The CDR3 DNA reads TGTGCCAGCAGCTTGGAGGGACAGGGTACTTCACCCCTCCACTTT. This translates into CASSLEGQGTSPLHF. The rearrangement joins TRBV7-2 to TRBJ1-6; 9 bases are a match to TRBD1. V shed 3 bases, J shed 9 bases, and the junction held 6 bases outside the gene matches. This CDR3 has 15 amino acids. The germline V gene has CDR1 SGHTA and CDR2 FQGNSA.